These 7 T cell receptor beta chains share one sample of origin, sequenced in a study of blood T cell repertoires in COVID-19. Using immunoSEQ multiplex PCR, the repertoire was profiled, and TCRdb retains in-frame clones only, with some absent. The sample includes approximately 150,000 clones, around 85% of them seen just once. Sequencing was performed on PBMCs or T cells enriched from blood (not recorded which). The source is a woman aged 40-49 years who had recovered from COVID-19.

The chain links TRBV11-2 to TRBJ2-2; the match to TRBD2 covers 7 bases. Germline V gives CDR1 SGHAT, CDR2 FQNNGV. With V trimmed by 3 bases and J by 1 base, 8 bases remained unmatched. This CDR3 is built from 17 residues. The CDR3 region is CASSFPIAGQNTGELFF. The CDR3 DNA follows: TGTGCCAGCAGCTTCCCTATAGCGGGTCAGAACACCGGGGAGCTGTTTTTT.

The V and J genes are TRBV11-3 and TRBJ2-3; TRBD1 might be the D (7 bases). The CDR3 is 15 amino acids. Deletions cut 5 bases from V and 4 bases from J, with 16 bases between. Germline lookup yields CDR1 SGHNT and CDR2 YENEEA. Here the CDR3 DNA reads TGTGCCAGCAGCCAGGGGGGTGGACGATCAGATACGCAGTATTTT. It codes for CASSQGGGRSDTQYF.

The chain links TRBV20-1 to TRBJ2-3; D possibly corresponds to TRBD2 (5 bases). V shed 5 bases and J shed 14 bases, with 14 bases lying between them. Germline CDR1 is DFQATT and CDR2 is SNEGSKA (reference sequence). The CDR3 is 10 residues long. For the CDR3, the DNA is TGCAGTGCTGGCCGGGATGGTACGTATTTT. It is translated as CSAGRDGTYF.

This chain connects TRBV12-5 to TRBJ1-1, with 8 bases matching TRBD1. CDR3 length equals 17 residues. Germline lookup yields CDR1 LGHNT and CDR2 FRNRAP. V lost 5 bases to trimming and J lost 1 base; unmatched junction nucleotides: 12. The CDR3 loop is CASGILTGAKTNTEAFF. CDR3 in DNA: TGTGCTAGTGGTATCCTGACAGGGGCGAAAACGAACACTGAAGCTTTCTTT.

The chain is built from TRBV3-1 (or the pseudogene TRBV3-2) and TRBJ1-1; TRBD1 might be the D (5 bases). V gave up 1 base and J gave up 7 bases, with 13 bases separating them. This CDR3 is 14 amino acids long. Germline V lookup: CDR1 LGHDT, CDR2 YNNKEL (reference sequence). The CDR3 loop is CASSQGTQGLEAFF. In nucleotides, the CDR3 is TGTGCCAGCAGCCAAGGAACGCAGGGTCTTGAAGCTTTCTTT.

This chain connects TRBV3-1 (or the pseudogene TRBV3-2) to TRBJ1-2; 7 bases line up with TRBD1. The CDR3 spans 14 residues. J was trimmed by 2 bases and V by 4 bases; bases with no gene match: 4. Germline loops: CDR1 LGHDT, CDR2 YNNKEL (reference sequence). CDR3 residues: CASSRQTGNYGYTF. The CDR3 region has the DNA TGTGCCAGCAGCCGGCAGACAGGGAACTATGGCTACACCTTC.

The J gene is TRBJ2-1, the V gene TRBV5-1; TRBD2 aligns across 14 bases. Looked up from germline, CDR1 is SGHRS and CDR2 is YFSETQ. J lost 6 bases, V lost 4 bases, and 3 bases had no gene match. The CDR3 has 15 residues. The CDR3 is CASSGTSGRPNEQFF. The CDR3 DNA reads TGCGCCAGCAGCGGGACTAGCGGGAGACCCAATGAGCAGTTCTTC.